These T cell receptor beta chains were read from a single sample in a study of PD-1 blockade in classical Hodgkin lymphoma. Sequencing used immunoSEQ multiplex PCR; TCRdb keeps in-frame clones, though not all of them. The sample consists of approximately 89,000 clones, roughly 83% of them appearing once. The sequencing used peripheral blood mononuclear cells (PBMCs), collected at baseline. The receptors stem from a human donor with classical Hodgkin lymphoma. The CDR3 runs from the conserved cysteine through the conserved F or W. The D gene is left open where the match is weak. Some rows have no size entry. The others give once, few or many, or a class for an expanded clone.

D gene: -; V gene: TRBV9; clone size: -; J gene: TRBJ1-1; CDR3 DNA: TGTGCCAGCAGCGTAGCCCCGACAGGAACTGAAGCTTTCTTT; CDR3 protein: CASSVAPTGTEAFF
D gene: -; V gene: TRBV10-2; clone size: -; J gene: TRBJ2-2; CDR3 DNA: TGCGCCAGCAGTGACACCCTCACCGGGGAGCTGTTTTTT; CDR3 protein: CASSDTLTGELFF
D gene: -; V gene: TRBV5-5; clone size: -; J gene: TRBJ1-2; CDR3 DNA: TGTGCCAGCAGCTTGTGGTCGAGCTATGGCTACACCTTC; CDR3 protein: CASSLWSSYGYTF
D gene: TRBD1; V gene: TRBV19; clone size: -; J gene: TRBJ1-2; CDR3 DNA: TGTGCCAGTACTATCACAGGGGTCACTAACTATGGCTACACCTTC; CDR3 protein: CASTITGVTNYGYTF
D gene: TRBD2; V gene: TRBV19; clone size: few; J gene: TRBJ2-1; CDR3 DNA: TGTGCCAGTACCATTCCGGGACTAGGGTTCTTC; CDR3 protein: CASTIPGLGFF
D gene: -; V gene: TRBV7-8; clone size: -; J gene: TRBJ1-1; CDR3 DNA: TGTGCCAGCAGCTCCGCGGGGGAAGCTTTCTTT; CDR3 protein: CASSSAGEAFF
D gene: -; V gene: TRBV14; clone size: -; J gene: TRBJ1-2; CDR3 DNA: TGTGCCAGCAGCTCGGGACTGATATATGGCTACACCTTC; CDR3 protein: CASSSGLIYGYTF
D gene: TRBD1; V gene: TRBV23-1; clone size: -; J gene: TRBJ1-2; CDR3 DNA: TGCGCCAGCAGTTCGCCGGCACCTCCGACAGGGCCTCCTAACTATGGCTACACCTTC; CDR3 protein: CASSSPAPPTGPPNYGYTF
D gene: TRBD1; V gene: TRBV28; clone size: -; J gene: TRBJ1-1; CDR3 DNA: TGTGCCAGCAAGGGGGGACAGGTTGTAACTGAAGCTTTCTTT; CDR3 protein: CASKGGQVVTEAFF
D gene: TRBD1; V gene: TRBV7-8; clone size: -; J gene: TRBJ1-2; CDR3 DNA: TGTGCCAGCAGCTTTTCCGGTCTAGGGGGCGACTATGGCTACACCTTC; CDR3 protein: CASSFSGLGGDYGYTF
D gene: TRBD2; V gene: TRBV7-2; clone size: -; J gene: TRBJ2-7; CDR3 DNA: TGTGCCAGCAGCTCCCTCGGGGCGGGAGGGGCAGGCGAGCAGTACTTC; CDR3 protein: CASSSLGAGGAGEQYF
D gene: TRBD1; V gene: TRBV7-7; clone size: -; J gene: TRBJ2-5; CDR3 DNA: TGTGCCAGCAGCTCTGGACAGGTCCTCCAAGAGACCCAGTACTTC; CDR3 protein: CASSSGQVLQETQYF
D gene: TRBD2; V gene: TRBV5-1; clone size: -; J gene: TRBJ2-1; CDR3 DNA: TGCGCCAGCAGCGCGGACGGCGGGGGGACCTACAATGAGCAGTTCTTC; CDR3 protein: CASSADGGGTYNEQFF
D gene: -; V gene: TRBV25-1; clone size: -; J gene: TRBJ1-1; CDR3 DNA: TGTGCCAGCAGTACCTTTTCTGGCACTGAAGCTTTCTTT; CDR3 protein: CASSTFSGTEAFF
D gene: -; V gene: TRBV2; clone size: once; J gene: TRBJ2-1; CDR3 DNA: TGTGCCAGCAGTGAAATGGGGGGAGGTGGCAATGAGCAGTTCTTC; CDR3 protein: CASSEMGGGGNEQFF
D gene: -; V gene: TRBV29-1; clone size: -; J gene: TRBJ1-3; CDR3 DNA: TGCAGCGCCCCCTCTGGAAACACCATATATTTT; CDR3 protein: CSAPSGNTIYF
D gene: TRBD1; V gene: TRBV6-4; clone size: -; J gene: TRBJ1-1; CDR3 DNA: TGTGCCAGCAGTGCAGACAGGGGAACTGAAGCTTTCTTT; CDR3 protein: CASSADRGTEAFF
D gene: -; V gene: TRBV10-3; clone size: once; J gene: TRBJ1-1; CDR3 DNA: TGTGCCATCAGCCCAGGGGCGAATACTGAAGCTTTCTTT; CDR3 protein: CAISPGANTEAFF
D gene: -; V gene: TRBV28; clone size: few; J gene: TRBJ1-2; CDR3 DNA: TGTGCCAGCAGTCGGACACCCAACTATGGCTACACCTTC; CDR3 protein: CASSRTPNYGYTF
D gene: TRBD1; V gene: TRBV5-1; clone size: -; J gene: TRBJ1-4; CDR3 DNA: TGCGCCAGCAGCGACGGACAGGGCCGGGGCGAAAAACTGTTTTTT; CDR3 protein: CASSDGQGRGEKLFF
D gene: -; V gene: TRBV7-6; clone size: -; J gene: TRBJ2-6; CDR3 DNA: TGTGCCAGCAGCTTAGCCCAGGGTGCCTCTGGGGCCAACGTCCTGACTTTC; CDR3 protein: CASSLAQGASGANVLTF
D gene: -; V gene: TRBV11-3; clone size: -; J gene: TRBJ2-6; CDR3 DNA: TGTGCCAGCAGCGTAGACTCCTCTGGGGCCAACGTCCTGACTTTC; CDR3 protein: CASSVDSSGANVLTF
D gene: TRBD1; V gene: TRBV5-1; clone size: -; J gene: TRBJ2-7; CDR3 DNA: TGCGCCAGCAGCTTTCGGGACAGGGGTTCCTACGAGCAGTACTTC; CDR3 protein: CASSFRDRGSYEQYF
D gene: TRBD1; V gene: TRBV7-7; clone size: -; J gene: TRBJ2-3; CDR3 DNA: TGTGCCAGCAGCCGCGGGACAGGGACCACACGGGGGGGCACAGATACGCAGTATTTT; CDR3 protein: CASSRGTGTTRGGTDTQYF
D gene: -; V gene: TRBV4-3; clone size: -; J gene: TRBJ2-2; CDR3 DNA: TGCGCCAGCAGCCAAGCGGTTGTCGGCGGGGAGCTGTTTTTT; CDR3 protein: CASSQAVVGGELFF
D gene: -; V gene: TRBV27; clone size: -; J gene: TRBJ2-6; CDR3 DNA: TGTGCCAGCAGTTTTCGTGGAGGGGCTGGGGCCAACGTCCTGACTTTC; CDR3 protein: CASSFRGGAGANVLTF
D gene: -; V gene: TRBV7-2; clone size: -; J gene: TRBJ2-3; CDR3 DNA: TGTGCCAGCAGCTTCCAGTTGACCACAGATACGCAGTATTTT; CDR3 protein: CASSFQLTTDTQYF
D gene: -; V gene: TRBV6-1; clone size: -; J gene: TRBJ1-5; CDR3 DNA: TGTGCCAGCCTGGGTAGGGGCTCTAGCAATCAGCCCCAGCATTTT; CDR3 protein: CASLGRGSSNQPQHF
D gene: -; V gene: TRBV6-5; clone size: few; J gene: TRBJ2-1; CDR3 DNA: TGTGCCAGCAGTTACGACTCCTTGGGGTACAATGAGCAGTTCTTC; CDR3 protein: CASSYDSLGYNEQFF
D gene: -; V gene: TRBV27; clone size: -; J gene: TRBJ2-3; CDR3 DNA: TGTGCCAGCAGCTTGGGGGCGATGGGGGATACGCAGTATTTT; CDR3 protein: CASSLGAMGDTQYF
D gene: TRBD1; V gene: TRBV19; clone size: -; J gene: TRBJ2-5; CDR3 DNA: TGTGCCAGTAGTATAGGCGGACAGGGACAAGAGACCCAGTACTTC; CDR3 protein: CASSIGGQGQETQYF
D gene: -; V gene: TRBV15; clone size: -; J gene: TRBJ1-5; CDR3 DNA: TGTGCCACCAGCAGAGCAACAGGGTCTTATCAGCCCCAGCATTTT; CDR3 protein: CATSRATGSYQPQHF
D gene: -; V gene: TRBV10-3; clone size: -; J gene: TRBJ2-1; CDR3 DNA: TGTGCCATCAGTGTTAGGGTCAATGAGCAGTTCTTC; CDR3 protein: CAISVRVNEQFF
D gene: TRBD1; V gene: TRBV5-4; clone size: -; J gene: TRBJ2-7; CDR3 DNA: TGTGCCAGCAGCTCGGGGACAGACTCCTACGAGCAGTACTTC; CDR3 protein: CASSSGTDSYEQYF
D gene: TRBD2; V gene: TRBV5-1; clone size: few; J gene: TRBJ2-7; CDR3 DNA: TGCGCCAGCAGCTTAGGGGGACTAGCGGGAGCTCTTAGTTCTTCAGAGCAGTACTTC; CDR3 protein: CASSLGGLAGALSSSEQYF
D gene: -; V gene: TRBV11-3; clone size: -; J gene: TRBJ2-2; CDR3 DNA: TGTGCCAGCAGCCCCCGGGGGACGGAGACAGGGGAGCTGTTTTTT; CDR3 protein: CASSPRGTETGELFF
D gene: -; V gene: TRBV7-8; clone size: once; J gene: TRBJ1-1; CDR3 DNA: TGTGCCAGCAGCCCCCAGGTTGCGGGGTACACTGAAGCTTTCTTT; CDR3 protein: CASSPQVAGYTEAFF
D gene: TRBD2; V gene: TRBV27; clone size: -; J gene: TRBJ2-1; CDR3 DNA: TGTGCCAGCAGCCTGGCTAGCGGGGTGCGCTACAATGAGCAGTTCTTC; CDR3 protein: CASSLASGVRYNEQFF
D gene: -; V gene: TRBV6-5; clone size: -; J gene: TRBJ1-4; CDR3 DNA: TGTGCCAGCAGTTACGAGGGTGCAACTAATGAAAAACTGTTTTTT; CDR3 protein: CASSYEGATNEKLFF
D gene: -; V gene: TRBV11-2; clone size: -; J gene: TRBJ2-3; CDR3 DNA: TGTGCCAGCAGCTGGGGCCGCCAGGGTTCAGATACGCAGTATTTT; CDR3 protein: CASSWGRQGSDTQYF
D gene: TRBD2; V gene: TRBV28; clone size: -; J gene: TRBJ2-7; CDR3 DNA: TGTGCCAGCAGTTTTTGGGTTGGGTTGGCTAGCGGGACGACCTACGAGCAGTACTTC; CDR3 protein: CASSFWVGLASGTTYEQYF
D gene: -; V gene: TRBV4-3; clone size: few; J gene: TRBJ2-3; CDR3 DNA: TGCGCCAGCAGCCAAGGGGGTACGCAGTATTTT; CDR3 protein: CASSQGGTQYF
D gene: -; V gene: TRBV28; clone size: -; J gene: TRBJ1-1; CDR3 DNA: TGTGCCAGCAGGTCGAACACTGAAGCTTTCTTT; CDR3 protein: CASRSNTEAFF
D gene: -; V gene: TRBV21-1; clone size: few; J gene: TRBJ2-3; CDR3 DNA: TGTGCCAGCAGCAAAGGGGCTACCCTTAGCACAGATACGCAGTATTTT; CDR3 protein: CASSKGATLSTDTQYF
D gene: TRBD2; V gene: TRBV10-3; clone size: -; J gene: TRBJ2-1; CDR3 DNA: TGTGCCATCAGTGAGTCGAGGGCGGGGGGCGGAGACAATGAGCAGTTCTTC; CDR3 protein: CAISESRAGGGDNEQFF
D gene: TRBD2; V gene: TRBV6-5; clone size: -; J gene: TRBJ2-7; CDR3 DNA: TGTGCCAGCAGGACTAGCGGGACGTCCTACGAGCAGTACTTC; CDR3 protein: CASRTSGTSYEQYF
D gene: -; V gene: TRBV30; clone size: -; J gene: TRBJ1-3; CDR3 DNA: TGTGCCTGGACCCGACTCTCTGGAAACACCATATATTTT; CDR3 protein: CAWTRLSGNTIYF
D gene: -; V gene: TRBV25-1; clone size: -; J gene: TRBJ1-4; CDR3 DNA: TGTGCCAGCAGCGAGGAGCCAACTAATGAAAAACTGTTTTTT; CDR3 protein: CASSEEPTNEKLFF
D gene: -; V gene: TRBV7-3; clone size: -; J gene: TRBJ2-5; CDR3 DNA: TGTGCCAGCAGCTTAACACCCGGGACTTTAGAGACCCAGTACTTC; CDR3 protein: CASSLTPGTLETQYF
D gene: -; V gene: TRBV5-5; clone size: few; J gene: TRBJ2-1; CDR3 DNA: TGTGCCAGCAGCCTTAACAGTGAGCAGTTCTTC; CDR3 protein: CASSLNSEQFF
D gene: -; V gene: TRBV6-1; clone size: -; J gene: TRBJ2-7; CDR3 DNA: TGTGCCAGCAGTCAGACTCCACCCTCCGAGCAGTACTTC; CDR3 protein: CASSQTPPSEQYF
D gene: TRBD2; V gene: TRBV2; clone size: once; J gene: TRBJ2-1; CDR3 DNA: TGTGCCAGCAAGACTAGCAGATCATACAATGAGCAGTTCTTC; CDR3 protein: CASKTSRSYNEQFF
D gene: TRBD2; V gene: TRBV5-6; clone size: -; J gene: TRBJ2-1; CDR3 DNA: TGTGCCAGCAGCTTGGTAGCGGGAATGCTAAATGAGCAGTTCTTC; CDR3 protein: CASSLVAGMLNEQFF